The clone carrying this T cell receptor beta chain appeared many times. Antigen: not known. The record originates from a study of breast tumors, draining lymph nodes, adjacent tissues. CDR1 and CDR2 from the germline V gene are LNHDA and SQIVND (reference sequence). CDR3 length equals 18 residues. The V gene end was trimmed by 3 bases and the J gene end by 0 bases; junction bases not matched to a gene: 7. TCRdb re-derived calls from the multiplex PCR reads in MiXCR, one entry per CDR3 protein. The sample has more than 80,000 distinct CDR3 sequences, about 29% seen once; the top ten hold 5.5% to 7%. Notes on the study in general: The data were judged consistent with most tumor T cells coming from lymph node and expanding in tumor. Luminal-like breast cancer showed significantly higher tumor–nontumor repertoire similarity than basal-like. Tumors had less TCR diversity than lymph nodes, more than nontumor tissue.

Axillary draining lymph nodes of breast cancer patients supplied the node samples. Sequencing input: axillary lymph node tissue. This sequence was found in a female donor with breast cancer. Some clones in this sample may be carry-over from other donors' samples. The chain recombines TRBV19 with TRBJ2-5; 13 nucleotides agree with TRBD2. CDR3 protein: CASSIGLAGEAYQETQYF. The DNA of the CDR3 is TGTGCCAGTAGTATCGGACTAGCGGGAGAAGCGTACCAAGAGACCCAGTACTTC.